One sample yielded the 18 T cell receptor beta chains listed below, sequenced in a study of siplizumab effects on memory and regulatory T cells. Method: immunoSEQ multiplex PCR; TCRdb's copy keeps in-frame clones and lacks some. The sample contains around 110,000 clones, roughly 94% of which appear only once. Material: non-Treg CD4+ T cells sorted from blood. These receptors came from a human donor in good health.

The DNA for the CDR3 is TGTGCCAGTAGTATCAGGGGGGGAGCGAACACTGAAGCTTTCTTT. Translation: CASSIRGGANTEAFF. This chain joins TRBV19 and TRBJ1-1; 7 nucleotides line up with TRBD1. The CDR3 contains 15 residues. V was pared by 3 bases and J by 1 base, with 5 bases of the junction left unmatched. The germline gives CDR1 LNHDA, CDR2 SQIVND (reference sequence).

This clone has more than one count but fewer than ten. V usage is TRBV7-9 and J usage is TRBJ1-5; 7 positions agree with TRBD1. The CDR3 runs to 19 residues. Germline CDR1 reads SEHNR; CDR2 reads FQNEAQ (reference sequence). The V and J ends lost 1 base and 1 base, in that order; junction bases with no gene match: 13. Written as DNA, the CDR3 is TGTGCCAGCAGCTTAGGCCGCCCGGGACAGTCGCTGAGCAATCAGCCCCAGCATTTT. Encoded protein: CASSLGRPGQSLSNQPQHF.

The CDR3 loop reads CASSQPAETQYF. Here the CDR3 DNA reads TGCGCCAGCAGCCAACCCGCTGAGACCCAGTACTTC. The chain combines TRBV4-1 with TRBJ2-5, with D unresolved. The CDR3 is made up of 12 amino acids. V was clipped by 2 bases and J by 5 bases, with 6 bases between them. Looked up from germline, CDR1 is MGHRA and CDR2 is YSYEKL.

The genes are TRBV5-1 and TRBJ2-1, with 7 bases fitting TRBD1. This CDR3 has 14 amino acids. Germline CDR1 reads SGHRS; CDR2 reads YFSETQ. Trimming cost V 3 bases and J 7 bases; bases outside gene matches: 7. CDR3 in DNA: TGCGCCAGCAGCTACGACAGGGCGAGGAATGAGCAGTTCTTC. Its translation is CASSYDRARNEQFF.

CDR3 sequence: CASSTTRDGNYEQYF. CDR3 nucleotides: TGTGCCAGCAGCACCACCCGGGACGGTAACTACGAGCAGTACTTC. The chain joins TRBV9 to TRBJ2-7; TRBD1 or TRBD2 may be the D gene (5 bases each). CDR1 SGDLS and CDR2 YYNGEE come from the germline V gene. CDR3 length: 15 residues. Trimming cost V 4 bases and J 3 bases, with 17 bases left between them. Combining the CDR3 with reference TRBV9 and TRBJ2-7 gives the whole variable domain DSGVTQTPKHLITATGQRVTLRCSPRSGDLSVYWYQQSLDQGLQFLIQYYNGEERAKGNILERFSAQQFPDLHSELNLSSLELGDSALYFCASSTTRDGNYEQYFGPGTRLTVT.

CDR3 in DNA: TGTGCCAGCAGCCGAGCCGGGACGGGGAACACTGAAGCTTTCTTT. This encodes CASSRAGTGNTEAFF. The genes are TRBV7-9 and TRBJ1-1; perhaps TRBD1 as D (5 bases). Germline V CDR1 and CDR2: SEHNR, FQNEAQ (reference sequence). Deletions cut 5 bases from V and 1 base from J, with 14 bases between. The CDR3 sequence is 15 residues long.

Remarks on this clone: Other DNA sequences in the sample encode the same CDR3. The chain has TRBV28 and TRBJ2-5; 7 positions match TRBD2. The CDR3 has 16 residues. The J segment lost 2 bases and the V segment lost 5 bases, leaving 11 bases of the junction unmatched. From germline, CDR1 is MDHEN and CDR2 SYDVKM. CDR3 nucleotide sequence: TGTGCCAGCAGTCCACTCGGGTGGGAGGGACAAGAGACCCAGTACTTC. The encoded protein is CASSPLGWEGQETQYF.

The chain joins TRBV18 to TRBJ2-5, with 10 bases matching TRBD2. The trim removed 4 bases at V and 4 bases at J, leaving 12 bases unmatched. CDR1 is KGHSH, CDR2 LQKENI, per germline. This CDR3 has 17 residues. CDR3 region: CASSLSGLATRGETQYF. CDR3 DNA: TGTGCCAGCTCACTCTCGGGACTAGCGACCCGAGGAGAGACCCAGTACTTC.

As regards this clone: The junction and the germline gene differ at one end; a read error may be behind it. The CDR3 loop reads CASSVVRNSEAFF. The CDR3 bases are TGTGCCAGCAGCGTAGTTCGGAACAGTGAAGCTTTCTTT. The chain carries TRBV9 and TRBJ1-1; D remains unclear. The CDR3 totals 13 residues. CDR1 is SGDLS, CDR2 YYNGEE, per germline.

J is TRBJ1-1 and V is TRBV7-6; D might be TRBD1 (5 bases). The germline V gene encodes CDR1 SGHVS and CDR2 FNYEAQ. Trimming removed 0 bases from V and 1 base from J, with 9 bases in between. The CDR3 totals 15 residues. In DNA form, the CDR3 reads TGTGCCAGCAGCTTAGCCAGGCAGGGGAACACTGAAGCTTTCTTT. Its protein product is CASSLARQGNTEAFF.

V and J are TRBV18 and TRBJ2-7; a possible D gene is TRBD2 (6 bases). The germline V gene has CDR1 KGHSH and CDR2 LQKENI. The V gene lost 2 bases and the J gene lost 4 bases, with 9 bases spanning the gap. The CDR3 has 13 residues. The DNA for the CDR3 is TGTGCCAGCTCACCAGGAGGGCGTTACGAGCAGTACTTC. Amino acid sequence: CASSPGGRYEQYF. Based on the CDR3 plus reference TRBV18 and TRBJ2-7, the full variable domain is NAGVMQNPRHLVRRRGQEARLRCSPMKGHSHVYWYRQLPEEGLKFMVYLQKENIIDESGMPKERFSAEFPKEGPSILRIQQVVRGDSAAYFCASSPGGRYEQYFGPGTRLTVT.

J is TRBJ2-7 and V is TRBV10-3; no firm D call. This CDR3 spans 11 amino acids. Trimming shortened V by 4 bases and J by 3 bases, and 4 bases separated the two germline ends. Germline-derived CDR1 and CDR2 are ENHRY and SYGVKD. DNA of the CDR3: TGTGCCATCAGTGTCAACTACGAGCAGTACTTC. This sequence encodes CAISVNYEQYF.

The V and J genes are TRBV2 and TRBJ1-5, with a tentative D call TRBD1 (5 bases). The germline gives CDR1 SNHLY, CDR2 FYNNEI. This CDR3 region has 15 residues. Trimming left V 4 bases short and J 4 bases short, with 14 bases between. The CDR3 nucleotides are TGTGCCAGCAGTGCGGGGACGAACATTAATCAGCCCCAGCATTTT. The encoded protein is CASSAGTNINQPQHF.

This chain links TRBV9 with TRBJ2-2; D gene unclear. The CDR3 contains 15 residues. The V and J ends lost 0 bases and 3 bases respectively, with 9 bases between them. Looked up from germline, CDR1 is SGDLS and CDR2 is YYNGEE. The CDR3 DNA reads TGTGCCAGCAGCGTAGCCACTCGGGACACCGGGGAGCTGTTTTTT. As protein: CASSVATRDTGELFF. Full variable domain (outside the CDR3, taken from reference TRBV9 and TRBJ2-2): DSGVTQTPKHLITATGQRVTLRCSPRSGDLSVYWYQQSLDQGLQFLIQYYNGEERAKGNILERFSAQQFPDLHSELNLSSLELGDSALYFCASSVATRDTGELFFGEGSRLTVL.

The chain has TRBV7-9 and TRBJ1-5; D gene unclear. There are 13 residues in the CDR3. Germline CDR1 reads SEHNR; CDR2 reads FQNEAQ (reference sequence). V was clipped by 2 bases and J by 9 bases, with 11 bases between them. CDR3: CASSLTQLGPQHF. In DNA, the CDR3 is TGTGCCAGCAGCTTAACCCAGCTGGGGCCCCAGCATTTT.

V and J are TRBV4-2 and TRBJ2-2, with TRBD2 identical over 8 bases. The germline V gene encodes CDR1 LGHNA and CDR2 YNFKEQ. V shed 0 bases and J 6 bases; nucleotides not matched to a gene: 3. This CDR3 comprises 15 residues. CDR3 bases: TGTGCCAGCAGCCAAGATCTGCGGGGGGCCGGGGAGCTGTTTTTT. It encodes CASSQDLRGAGELFF.

The chain recombines TRBV7-9 with TRBJ1-2; 9 nucleotides match TRBD1. Germline loops: CDR1 SEHNR, CDR2 FQNEAQ (reference sequence). With 5 bases clipped from V and 8 bases from J, the junction kept 12 bases outside the gene matches. The CDR3 length is 15 residues. The CDR3 nucleotides read TGTGCCAGCAGCCGTCCCGGGACAGGGATTGGAGGCTACACCTTC. Residues: CASSRPGTGIGGYTF.

V and J are TRBV6-6 and TRBJ2-3; tentatively, D is TRBD1 (5 bases). This CDR3 contains 12 residues. The V end was cut by 7 bases, the J end by 4 bases, with 9 bases between. CDR1 MNHNY and CDR2 SVGAGI come from the germline V gene (reference sequence). The DNA of the CDR3 is TGTGCCAGCACAAGGGGCGCAGATACGCAGTATTTT. Translated, it gives CASTRGADTQYF.